One sample yielded the 8 T cell receptor beta chains listed below, sequenced in a study of blood T cells in healthy people across ages. Together with a sample-barcoded 5' primer, a J-beta primer mix was included in a second PCR lasting roughly 6 to 12 cycles. One entry per CDR3 protein results from TCRdb running MiXCR on the 5' RACE reads. The sample carries roughly 800,000 distinct CDR3 sequences, more than 25% recorded once. In addition, the sample was reused for a study of T cells of mothers and their children.

Sequencing used blood. These TCRs come from a boy between 5 and 17 years old in good health.

The chain links TRBV11-3 to TRBJ2-1; 16 bases are a match to TRBD2. The germline V gene encodes CDR1 SGHNT and CDR2 YENEEA. The CDR3 is 21 amino acids. With 2 bases clipped from V and 6 bases from J, the junction kept 16 bases outside the gene matches. CDR3 region: CASSLRLGTSGGATISNEQFF. The CDR3 coding sequence is TGTGCCAGCAGCTTACGGCTCGGGACTAGCGGGGGGGCCACAATCTCCAATGAGCAGTTCTTC. The variable domain in full, completed from reference TRBV11-3 and TRBJ2-1, reads EAGVVQSPRYKIIEKKQPVAFWCNPISGHNTLYWYLQNLGQGPELLIRYENEEAVDDSQLPKDRFSAERLKGVDSTLKIQPAELGDSAVYLCASSLRLGTSGGATISNEQFFGPGTRLTVL.

This chain uses TRBV6-2 or TRBV6-3 with TRBJ2-7; TRBD2 is a possible D gene (5 bases). Germline V lookup: CDR1 MNHEY, CDR2 SVGEGT. Trimming left V 2 bases short and J 2 bases short, with 10 bases between. The CDR3 loop spans 14 amino acids. The CDR3 is CASSYGGPPYEQYF. For the CDR3, the DNA is TGTGCCAGCAGTTACGGCGGGCCGCCCTACGAGCAGTACTTC.

The genes are TRBV20-1 and TRBJ2-1; 16 bases align to TRBD2. The DNA matches TRBJ2-5 better at its end, which makes the J call doubtful. The CDR3 covers 18 residues. Per germline, CDR1 DFQATT and CDR2 SNEGSKA (reference sequence). As DNA, the CDR3 is TGCAGTGCTAGAACCGGGACTAGCGGGGGGGCGGGGCAAGAGACCCAGTACTTC. It yields the protein CSARTGTSGGAGQETQYF.

The rearrangement uses TRBV30 and TRBJ2-5, with D possibly matching TRBD1 (6 bases). The end of the DNA fits TRBJ2-7 better, so the J call may be wrong. Germline CDR1 reads GTSNPN; CDR2 reads SVGIG (reference sequence). The CDR3 has 12 residues. The CDR3 loop is CASAGETYEQYF. The CDR3 DNA reads as TGTGCCTCCGCAGGGGAAACCTACGAGCAGTACTTC.

This clonotype was observed a handful of times. The chain uses TRBV7-9 and TRBJ2-2, with 7 bases that match TRBD1. The CDR3 runs 15 residues. The germline V gene has CDR1 SEHNR and CDR2 FQNEAQ (reference sequence). Unmatched junction bases numbered 10, after V lost 5 bases and J lost 7 bases. The CDR3 nucleotides read TGTGCCAGCAGCCACGACAGGGCGTATGGCGGGGAGCTGTTTTTT. It yields the protein CASSHDRAYGGELFF.

CDR3 sequence (DNA): TGCAGTGCTAGTGTCCGGGACAGGGGCTACAATGAGCAGTTCTTC. Its translation: CSASVRDRGYNEQFF. V usage is TRBV20-1 and J usage is TRBJ2-1, with TRBD1 matching over 10 bases. This CDR3 region has 15 residues. Germline loops: CDR1 DFQATT, CDR2 SNEGSKA (reference sequence). V shed 3 bases, J shed 3 bases, and the junction held 5 bases outside the gene matches.

This clonotype appeared a few times. The CDR3 DNA sequence: TGTGCCAGCAGCATGCCGGGACAGTTCATGAACACTGAAGCTTTCTTT. The encoded protein is CASSMPGQFMNTEAFF. This chain connects TRBV7-9 to TRBJ1-1; 7 nucleotides agree with TRBD1. With 5 bases clipped from V and 0 bases from J, the junction kept 9 bases outside the gene matches. The CDR3 totals 16 residues. CDR1 and CDR2 (germline): SEHNR, FQNEAQ (reference sequence).

This clonotype has just a few counts. The chain recombines TRBV29-1 with TRBJ2-1; D is undetermined. The V end lost 5 bases, the J end lost 0 bases, and 11 bases lay between the germline ends. The length of the CDR3 is 14 residues. CDR1 and CDR2 from the germline V gene are SQVTM and ANQGSEA. The DNA of the CDR3 is TGCAGCGTTACTCGAACGAGCTCCTACAATGAGCAGTTCTTC. Amino acids: CSVTRTSSYNEQFF.